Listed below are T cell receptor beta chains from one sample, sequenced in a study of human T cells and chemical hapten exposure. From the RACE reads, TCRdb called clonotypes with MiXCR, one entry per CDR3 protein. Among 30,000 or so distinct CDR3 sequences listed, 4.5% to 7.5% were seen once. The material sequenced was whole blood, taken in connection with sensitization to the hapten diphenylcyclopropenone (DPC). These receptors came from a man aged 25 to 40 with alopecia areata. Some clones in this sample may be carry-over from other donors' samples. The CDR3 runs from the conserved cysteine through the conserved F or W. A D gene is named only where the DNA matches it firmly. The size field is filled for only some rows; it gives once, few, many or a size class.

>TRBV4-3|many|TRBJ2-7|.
CASSQDNKGSPYEQYF
TGCGCCAGCAGCCAAGATAATAAGGGATCCCCCTACGAGCAGTACTTC
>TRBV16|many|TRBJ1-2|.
CASREDSAGYTF
TGTGCCAGCAGAGAAGACAGTGCTGGCTACACCTTC
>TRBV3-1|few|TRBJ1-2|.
CASSQDALTGYTF
TGTGCCAGCAGCCAAGATGCCCTAACGGGCTACACCTTC
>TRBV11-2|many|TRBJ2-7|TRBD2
CASSSRSGSHEQYF
TGTGCCAGCAGTTCCCGCAGCGGGAGCCACGAGCAGTACTTC
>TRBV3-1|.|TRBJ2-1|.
CASSPRAYNEQFF
TGTGCCAGCAGCCCCCGGGCCTACAATGAGCAGTTCTTC
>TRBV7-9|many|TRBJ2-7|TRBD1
CASSLGTGGCFSVYEQYF
TGTGCCAGCAGCTTAGGGACAGGGGGCTGCTTCAGTGTTTACGAGCAGTACTTC
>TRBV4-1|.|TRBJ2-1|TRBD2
CASSPHTSGRSNEQFF
TGCGCCAGCAGCCCACACACTAGCGGGAGGAGCAATGAGCAGTTCTTC
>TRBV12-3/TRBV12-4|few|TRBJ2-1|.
CASSLGRANEQFF
TGTGCCAGCAGTTTAGGCAGGGCCAATGAGCAGTTCTTC
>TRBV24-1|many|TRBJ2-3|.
CATSDHGPGARQYF
TGTGCCACCAGTGACCACGGCCCAGGGGCCCGTCAGTATTTT
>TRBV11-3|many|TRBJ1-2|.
CASSPPDGSGNGYTF
TGTGCCAGCAGCCCCCCGGACGGGTCGGGTAATGGCTACACCTTC
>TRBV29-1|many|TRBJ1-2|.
CSVESGSYGYTF
TGCAGCGTTGAATCGGGGTCGTATGGCTACACCTTC
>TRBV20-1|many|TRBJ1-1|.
CSAIRQIMNTEAFF
TGCAGTGCTATAAGACAAATCATGAACACTGAAGCTTTCTTT
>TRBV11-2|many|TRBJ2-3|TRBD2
CASSLVAGGSTDTQYF
TGTGCCAGCAGCCTGGTAGCGGGAGGGAGCACAGATACGCAGTATTTT
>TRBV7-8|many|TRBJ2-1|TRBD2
CASSGGLAGGPGNEQFF
TGTGCCAGCAGCGGGGGACTAGCGGGAGGGCCGGGGAATGAGCAGTTCTTC
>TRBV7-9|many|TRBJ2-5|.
CASSLLGAGYLGQETQYF
TGTGCCAGCAGCTTATTAGGGGCCGGATACTTAGGGCAAGAGACCCAGTACTTC
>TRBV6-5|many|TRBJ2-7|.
CASNSRDEQYF
TGTGCCAGCAATAGCAGGGACGAGCAGTACTTC
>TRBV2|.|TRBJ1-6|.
CASSEIQGSSPLHF
TGTGCCAGCAGTGAAATTCAGGGTTCTTCACCCCTCCACTTT
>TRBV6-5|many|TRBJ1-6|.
CASSSSGNSPLHF
TGTGCCAGCAGTTCCAGCGGTAATTCACCCCTCCACTTT
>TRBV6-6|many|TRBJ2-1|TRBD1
CASTTGGNEQFF
TGTGCCAGCACAACAGGGGGCAATGAGCAGTTCTTC
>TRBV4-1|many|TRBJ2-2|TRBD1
CASSQEVGTGAGGELFF
TGCGCCAGCAGCCAAGAAGTAGGGACAGGGGCAGGCGGGGAGCTGTTTTTT
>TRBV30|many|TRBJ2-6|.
CAWSVGMGASTGANVLTF
TGTGCCTGGAGTGTGGGGATGGGGGCCAGCACTGGGGCCAACGTCCTGACTTTC
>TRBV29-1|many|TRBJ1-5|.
CSVAIEGSQPQHF
TGCAGCGTTGCCATAGAGGGAAGTCAGCCCCAGCATTTT
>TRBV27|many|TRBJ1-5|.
CASSKNGARFNSNQPQHF
TGTGCCAGCAGTAAAAATGGGGCCCGGTTCAATAGCAATCAGCCCCAGCATTTT
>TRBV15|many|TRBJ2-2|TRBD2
CATSTSSGSRTGELFF
TGTGCCACCAGCACCTCTAGCGGGAGTCGGACCGGGGAGCTGTTTTTT
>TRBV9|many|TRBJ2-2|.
CASSLLTGGSNTGELFF
TGTGCCAGCTCGCTGCTGACGGGTGGTTCGAACACCGGGGAGCTGTTTTTT
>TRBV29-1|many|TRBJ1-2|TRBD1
CSVSTGEGYGYTF
TGCAGCGTTTCGACAGGGGAAGGCTATGGCTACACCTTC
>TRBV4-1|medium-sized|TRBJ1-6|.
CASSQVEGQDSPLHF
TGCGCCAGCAGCCAAGTTGAGGGGCAAGATTCACCCCTCCACTTT
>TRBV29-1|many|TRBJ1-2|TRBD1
CSVEPGSGTGIYGYTF
TGCAGCGTTGAACCGGGAAGTGGGACAGGGATTTATGGCTACACCTTC
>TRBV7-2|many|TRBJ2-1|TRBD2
CASSLVGTSGGADEQFF
TGTGCCAGCAGCTTAGTTGGGACTAGCGGGGGGGCCGATGAGCAGTTCTTC
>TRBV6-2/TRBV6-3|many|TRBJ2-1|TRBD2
CASSFLSGPRYEQFF
TGTGCCAGCAGTTTCCTTAGCGGGCCCCGCTATGAGCAGTTCTTC
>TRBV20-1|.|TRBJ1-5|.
CSARPGTAPNQPQHF
TGCAGTGCTAGACCCGGGACCGCCCCAAATCAGCCCCAGCATTTT
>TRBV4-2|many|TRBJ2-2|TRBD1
CASSPSFGTGGKTGELFF
TGTGCCAGCAGCCCTTCCTTCGGGACAGGGGGGAAAACCGGGGAGCTGTTTTTT
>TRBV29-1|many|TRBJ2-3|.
CSVVWVGSTDTQYF
TGCAGCGTTGTTTGGGTCGGGAGCACAGATACGCAGTATTTT
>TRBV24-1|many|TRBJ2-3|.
CATNGDSDTQYF
TGTGCCACCAACGGGGATTCAGATACGCAGTATTTT
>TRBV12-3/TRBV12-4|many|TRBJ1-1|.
CASRWTDNTEAFF
TGTGCCAGCAGGTGGACAGACAACACTGAAGCTTTCTTT
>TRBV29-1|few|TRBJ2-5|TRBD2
CSVPGGETQYF
TGCAGCGTTCCGGGAGGGGAGACCCAGTACTTC
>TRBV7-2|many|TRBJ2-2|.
CASSWGALGNTGELFF
TGTGCCAGCAGCTGGGGGGCCTTGGGGAACACCGGGGAGCTGTTTTTT
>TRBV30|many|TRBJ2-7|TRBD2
CAWSGGGSGSRDYEQYF
TGTGCCTGGAGTGGGGGGGGTAGCGGGAGCAGGGACTACGAGCAGTACTTC
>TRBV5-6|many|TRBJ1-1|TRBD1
CASSLGDRGGEAFF
TGTGCCAGCAGCTTGGGTGACAGGGGTGGAGAAGCTTTCTTT
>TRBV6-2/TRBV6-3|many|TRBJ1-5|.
CASRWTENQPQHF
TGTGCCAGCAGGTGGACAGAAAATCAGCCCCAGCATTTT
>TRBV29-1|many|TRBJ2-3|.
CSVGPRDTQYF
TGCAGCGTGGGACCGAGGGATACGCAGTATTTT
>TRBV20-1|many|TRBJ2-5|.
CSAPWGAGGVGETQYF
TGCAGTGCCCCTTGGGGCGCGGGTGGGGTGGGCGAGACCCAGTACTTC
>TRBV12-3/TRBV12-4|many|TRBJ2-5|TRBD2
CASSQGLAVETQYF
TGTGCCAGCAGCCAGGGACTAGCGGTTGAGACCCAGTACTTC
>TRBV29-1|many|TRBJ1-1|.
CSVGRQGGTEAFF
TGCAGCGTCGGCCGCCAGGGAGGCACTGAAGCTTTCTTT
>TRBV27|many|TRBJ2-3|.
CASRPRWGTDTQYF
TGTGCCAGCAGACCTAGGTGGGGCACAGATACGCAGTATTTT
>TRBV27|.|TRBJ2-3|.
CASTRADTQYF
TGTGCCAGCACCCGTGCAGATACGCAGTATTTT